The TCR beta chain described here comes from a study of blood T cell repertoires in COVID-19. Trimming left V 2 bases short and J 0 bases short, with 8 bases between. The CDR3 has 15 residues. Per the germline V gene, CDR1 is SGHTA and CDR2 is FQGNSA. Produced via immunoSEQ multiplex PCR; TCRdb's table is partial and in-frame only. The data show about 300,000 clones, 89% seen once. Sequenced input: PBMCs or T cells enriched from blood (not recorded which). The sequence came from a woman aged 50 to 60 who had been exposed to COVID-19. The chain carries TRBV7-2 and TRBJ1-5; unclear D gene. The CDR3 bases are TGTGCCAGCAGCTTATCGTCACTTAGCAATCAGCCCCAGCATTTT. Amino acids: CASSLSSLSNQPQHF.